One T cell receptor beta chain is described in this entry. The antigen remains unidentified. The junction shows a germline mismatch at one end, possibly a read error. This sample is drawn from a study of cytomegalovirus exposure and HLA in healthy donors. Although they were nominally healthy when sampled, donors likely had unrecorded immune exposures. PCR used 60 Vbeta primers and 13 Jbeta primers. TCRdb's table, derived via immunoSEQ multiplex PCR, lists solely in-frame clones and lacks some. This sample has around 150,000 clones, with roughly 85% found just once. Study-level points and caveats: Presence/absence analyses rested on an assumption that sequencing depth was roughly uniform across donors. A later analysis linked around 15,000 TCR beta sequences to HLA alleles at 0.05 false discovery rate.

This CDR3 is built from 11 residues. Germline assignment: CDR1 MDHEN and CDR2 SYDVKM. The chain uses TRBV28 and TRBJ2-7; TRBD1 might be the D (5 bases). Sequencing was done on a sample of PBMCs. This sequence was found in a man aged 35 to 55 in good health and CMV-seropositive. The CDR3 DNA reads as TGTGCCAGCAGTGGGGCCCACGAGCGGTACTTC. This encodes CASSGAHERYF.